These 23 T cell receptor beta chains came from one sample sequenced in a study of OX40 agonist ivuxolimab in advanced cancers. The method was immunoSEQ multiplex PCR; TCRdb's version includes in-frame clones alone and lacks a portion of them. The sample carries around 72,000 clones, 70% to 90% recorded once. Sequenced here: CD4+ or CD8+ T cells sorted from blood, sampled in a trial of the OX40 agonist ivuxolimab. The receptors come from an adult with an advanced solid tumor such as melanoma, head and neck, liver or kidney cancer.

The genes are TRBV19 and TRBJ1-5; 7 bases agree with TRBD1. Germline V gene lookup returns CDR1 LNHDA and CDR2 SQIVND (reference sequence). With V trimmed by 7 bases and J by 4 bases, 10 bases remained unmatched. CDR3 length: 15 residues. The CDR3, as DNA: TGTGCCAGTATCCACAGGGGAGCGAAAAATCAGCCCCAGCATTTT. Translated: CASIHRGAKNQPQHF. Full variable domain (remainder filled in from reference TRBV19 and TRBJ1-5): DGGITQSPKYLFRKEGQNVTLSCEQNLNHDAMYWYRQDPGQGLRLIYYSQIVNDFQKGDIAEGYSVSREKKESFPLTVTSAQKNPTAFYLCASIHRGAKNQPQHFGDGTRLSIL.

The chain recombines TRBV19 with TRBJ1-5; 7 positions agree with TRBD1. CDR1 and CDR2 from the germline V gene are LNHDA and SQIVND (reference sequence). Trimming took 7 bases from V and 3 from J; bases not matched to a gene: 9. This CDR3 has 15 residues. The CDR3 sequence: CASNEQGLLNQPQHF. CDR3 nucleotides: TGTGCCAGTAACGAACAGGGGCTCCTCAATCAGCCCCAGCATTTT.

The chain couples TRBV5-4 to TRBJ2-7; D unresolved. Trimming took 4 bases from V and 3 from J, leaving 23 bases between them. The CDR3 extends over 17 amino acids. Germline loops: CDR1 SGHNT, CDR2 YYREEE (reference sequence). CDR3 sequence: CASSQALGANGFYEQYF. Written as DNA, the CDR3 is TGTGCCAGCAGCCAAGCCCTTGGCGCAAACGGGTTCTACGAGCAGTACTTC. Drawing the rest from reference TRBV5-4 and TRBJ2-7, the complete variable domain is ETGVTQSPTHLIKTRGQQVTLRCSSQSGHNTVSWYQQALGQGPQFIFQYYREEENGRGNFPPRFSGLQFPNYSSELNVNALELDDSALYLCASSQALGANGFYEQYFGPGTRLTVT.

The gene calls are TRBV19 and TRBJ2-2; D remains ambiguous. Germline V CDR1 and CDR2: LNHDA, SQIVND (reference sequence). The CDR3 loop spans 12 amino acids. The V end lost 3 bases, the J end lost 6 bases, and 5 bases lay between the germline ends. This CDR3 reads CASSIWAGELFF. In DNA form, the CDR3 reads TGTGCCAGTAGTATTTGGGCCGGGGAGCTGTTTTTT.

This clone came up a few times. This sequence joins TRBV2 and TRBJ2-2; D not resolved. This CDR3 has 17 amino acids. V lost 5 bases to trimming and J lost 1 base, with 17 bases between them. Germline V gene lookup returns CDR1 SNHLY and CDR2 FYNNEI. CDR3 loop: CASSLNPPTGNTGELFF. The CDR3 bases are TGTGCCAGCAGTTTAAATCCCCCGACGGGGAACACCGGGGAGCTGTTTTTT.

V is TRBV14 and J is TRBJ1-2, with D possibly being TRBD1 (6 bases). The CDR3 has 15 amino acids. V was shortened by 4 bases and J by 0 bases, with 12 bases between the two germline ends. Germline loops: CDR1 SGHDN, CDR2 FVKESK. CDR3 bases: TGTGCCAGCAGCCCCGACAGGCCGACTAACTATGGCTACACCTTC. The encoded protein is CASSPDRPTNYGYTF.

This chain links TRBV11-2 with TRBJ2-5, with D tentatively TRBD2 (5 bases). Matching the DNA end better, TRBJ2-7 makes the J call doubtful. Looked up from germline, CDR1 is SGHAT and CDR2 is FQNNGV. The CDR3 totals 13 residues. The CDR3 spells CASSPRVEGEQYF. DNA for the CDR3: TGTGCCAGCAGCCCAAGAGTCGAGGGCGAGCAGTACTTC.

This chain uses TRBV5-5 with TRBJ2-1; D unclear. The germline V and J ends were trimmed by 0 bases and 7 bases, with 8 bases remaining between them. The CDR3 has 13 amino acids. From germline, CDR1 is SGHKS and CDR2 YYEKEE (reference sequence). The CDR3 region is CASSLDQRNEQFF. As DNA, the CDR3 is TGTGCCAGCAGCTTGGACCAGAGGAATGAGCAGTTCTTC.

The genes are TRBV19 and TRBJ2-1; D is perhaps TRBD1 (5 bases). The V end lost 6 bases, the J end lost 6 bases, and 15 bases lay between the germline ends. The CDR3 spans 14 residues. CDR1 LNHDA and CDR2 SQIVND come from the germline V gene (reference sequence). CDR3 protein: CASSPRTNINEQFF. The CDR3 nucleotides read TGTGCCAGTAGCCCCCGGACAAATATCAATGAGCAGTTCTTC. The whole variable domain, remainder taken from reference TRBV19 and TRBJ2-1, is DGGITQSPKYLFRKEGQNVTLSCEQNLNHDAMYWYRQDPGQGLRLIYYSQIVNDFQKGDIAEGYSVSREKKESFPLTVTSAQKNPTAFYLCASSPRTNINEQFFGPGTRLTVL.

This chain joins TRBV27 and TRBJ2-1; 12 nucleotides agree with TRBD2. The CDR3 is 16 amino acids. Germline lookup yields CDR1 MNHEY and CDR2 SMNVEV (reference sequence). V trimming: 2 bases; J trimming: 7 bases; junction bases outside the gene matches: 6. The chain's CDR3 is CASSLTPGLAGNEQFF. The CDR3 DNA follows: TGTGCCAGCAGTTTAACCCCGGGACTAGCGGGTAATGAGCAGTTCTTC.

The genes are TRBV15 and TRBJ2-1; D is undetermined. V was shortened by 5 bases and J by 6 bases, with 8 bases between the two germline ends. CDR3 length equals 12 residues. CDR1 is LNHNV and CDR2 is YYDKDF in the germline V gene (reference sequence). Here the CDR3 reads CATSVQLNEQFF. The DNA of the CDR3 is TGTGCCACCAGCGTGCAGCTCAATGAGCAGTTCTTC.

In nucleotides, the CDR3 is TGTGCCAGCAGGCGGGAGATTCAAGGCACCGGGGAGCTGTTTTTT. Its protein is CASRREIQGTGELFF. V usage is TRBV6-5 and J usage is TRBJ2-2, with 7 bases matching TRBD2. Germline values: CDR1 MNHEY, CDR2 SVGAGI. This CDR3 has 15 amino acids. The J segment lost 4 bases and the V segment lost 6 bases, leaving 8 bases of the junction unmatched.

CDR3 bases: TGTGCCAGCTCACCTTCGACTAGCGGGTTGGGGGAGCAGTACTTC. Translated: CASSPSTSGLGEQYF. The chain carries TRBV18 and TRBJ2-7, with 10 bases fitting TRBD2. V lost 3 bases to trimming and J lost 7 bases; unmatched junction nucleotides: 9. In germline, CDR1 is KGHSH, CDR2 LQKENI. This CDR3 has 15 amino acids.

This rearrangement joins TRBV28 to TRBJ2-7; no reliable D call. Trimming pared 6 bases from V and 4 bases from J, leaving 7 bases between. The germline CDR1 and CDR2 sequences are MDHEN and SYDVKM. The CDR3 covers 11 residues. The CDR3 DNA sequence: TGTGCCAGCAGAAAGGATTACGAGCAGTACTTC. Protein: CASRKDYEQYF.

The rearrangement uses TRBV5-4 and TRBJ2-6; D call uncertain. This CDR3 spans 14 amino acids. V was clipped by 5 bases and J by 4 bases, with 10 bases between them. Germline CDR1 reads SGHNT; CDR2 reads YYREEE (reference sequence). CDR3 in DNA: TGTGCCAGCAGGTTAGACGCCGGGGCCAACGTCCTGACTTTC. Residues: CASRLDAGANVLTF.

V gene TRBV9 combines with J gene TRBJ2-2; TRBD2 might be the D (6 bases). The CDR3 consists of 15 residues. The V and J ends lost 0 bases and 3 bases respectively, with 9 bases between them. Germline-derived CDR1 and CDR2 are SGDLS and YYNGEE. CDR3 nucleotide sequence: TGTGCCAGCAGCGTAGGGGACTTGGACACCGGGGAGCTGTTTTTT. Its protein product is CASSVGDLDTGELFF.

This clone was observed a single time. The chain uses TRBV28 and TRBJ1-2, with a possible D match to TRBD1 (6 bases). Germline-derived CDR1 and CDR2 are MDHEN and SYDVKM. V was clipped by 3 bases and J by 4 bases, with 9 bases between them. The CDR3 extends over 13 amino acids. CDR3 loop: CASSFKGGYGYTF. The CDR3 DNA is TGTGCCAGCAGTTTTAAGGGGGGCTATGGCTACACCTTC.

This chain connects TRBV27 to TRBJ2-3; no clear D gene. The germline CDR1 and CDR2 sequences are MNHEY and SMNVEV (reference sequence). Trimming took off 5 bases at V and 6 bases at J, with 6 bases between the two ends. The CDR3 length is 11 residues. The CDR3 sequence: CASSSWDTQYF. The DNA of the CDR3 is TGTGCCAGCAGTAGTTGGGATACGCAGTATTTT.

This chain uses TRBV7-9 with TRBJ2-7, with D possibly TRBD1 on 5 matching bases. Trimming pared 1 base from V and 1 base from J, leaving 17 bases between. Looked up from germline, CDR1 is SEHNR and CDR2 is FQNEAQ (reference sequence). The CDR3 is 17 residues long. The chain's CDR3 is CASSLDVMGLLSYEQYF. The CDR3 DNA sequence: TGTGCCAGCAGCTTAGACGTAATGGGGCTGCTTTCCTACGAGCAGTACTTC.

The rearrangement joins TRBV2 to TRBJ1-1, with 10 nucleotides matching TRBD1. The length of the CDR3 is 16 residues. Germline V gene data show CDR1 as SNHLY and CDR2 as FYNNEI. V shed 6 bases, J shed 4 bases, and the junction held 11 bases outside the gene matches. CDR3 sequence reads: CASRSGTGDRGTEAFF. The CDR3 DNA reads as TGTGCCAGCAGGTCCGGGACAGGGGATCGGGGCACTGAAGCTTTCTTT.

The chain carries TRBV5-1 and TRBJ1-1; D gene ambiguous. V was clipped by 0 bases and J by 1 base, with 10 bases between them. CDR3 length: 15 amino acids. Germline V gene data show CDR1 as SGHRS and CDR2 as YFSETQ. CDR3 bases: TGCGCCAGCAGCTTGGAAGGCCAGTCGAACACTGAAGCTTTCTTT. Its protein product is CASSLEGQSNTEAFF.

The CDR3 region is CASSQWGRFSSYEQYF. CDR3 DNA: TGTGCCAGCAGCCAATGGGGTCGGTTCAGCTCCTACGAGCAGTACTTC. This chain joins TRBV14 and TRBJ2-7; D ambiguous. V lost 2 bases and J 0 bases, leaving 14 bases between the germline ends. The CDR3 length is 16 residues. Germline CDR1 and CDR2: SGHDN and FVKESK.

In regard to this clone: Germline is not matched at one junction end, which may reflect a read error. This chain uses TRBV18 with TRBJ1-5, with 10 positions matching TRBD1. CDR3 length equals 15 residues. The germline V gene has CDR1 KGHSH and CDR2 LQKENI. Here the CDR3 DNA reads TGTGCCAGCTCACCAGGGGACAGGGGAAATCGGCCCCAGCATTTT. It yields the protein CASSPGDRGNRPQHF.